A selection of T cell receptor beta chains follows, all from one sample in a study of prognosis after radiotherapy for stage I lung cancer. MiXCR, run by TCRdb on the multiplex PCR reads, gives a single entry per CDR3 protein. Counted here are about 35,000 distinct CDR3 sequences, less than 45% occurring once; the ten biggest clones make up approximately 15%. The starting material was PBMCs, obtained before or after stereotactic body radiation therapy (not recorded which). These receptor sequences come from a donor aged 50 or older with non-small cell lung cancer. The CDR3 runs from the conserved cysteine through the conserved F or W. A D gene is named only where the DNA matches it firmly. The size field is filled for only some rows; it gives once, few, many or a size class.

cdr3_aa: CSVGVTSGNTIYF
cdr3_nt: TGCAGCGTTGGAGTTACCTCTGGAAACACCATATATTTT
v_call: TRBV29-1
clone_size: many
j_call: TRBJ1-3
d_call: -

cdr3_aa: CASGSGTPSPYEQYF
cdr3_nt: TGTGCTAGTGGTTCCGGTACTCCGAGCCCCTACGAGCAGTACTTC
v_call: TRBV12-5
clone_size: -
j_call: TRBJ2-7
d_call: -

cdr3_aa: CSAPGTGWEVQPQHF
cdr3_nt: TGCAGTGCCCCCGGGACAGGGTGGGAAGTTCAGCCCCAGCATTTT
v_call: TRBV20-1
clone_size: -
j_call: TRBJ1-5
d_call: TRBD1

cdr3_aa: CASSLRTLGNTIYF
cdr3_nt: TGTGCCAGCAGCTTAAGGACGTTAGGAAACACCATATATTTT
v_call: TRBV11-2
clone_size: -
j_call: TRBJ1-3
d_call: -

cdr3_aa: CASSVEVRGVYNEQFF
cdr3_nt: TGTGCCAGCAGCGTAGAGGTGCGGGGGGTTTACAATGAGCAGTTCTTC
v_call: TRBV9
clone_size: many
j_call: TRBJ2-1
d_call: TRBD2

cdr3_aa: CASSQGLAGARDTQYF
cdr3_nt: TGTGCCAGCAGCCAAGGACTAGCGGGAGCTCGGGATACGCAGTATTTT
v_call: TRBV7-8
clone_size: many
j_call: TRBJ2-3
d_call: TRBD2

cdr3_aa: CAISFKQDSANYGYAF
cdr3_nt: TGTGCCATCAGCTTTAAGCAGGACAGCGCTAACTATGGCTACGCCTTC
v_call: TRBV28
clone_size: -
j_call: TRBJ1-2
d_call: -

cdr3_aa: CASSSRVASISYEQYF
cdr3_nt: TGTGCCAGCAGCTCCCGCGTGGCAAGCATCTCCTACGAGCAGTACTTC
v_call: TRBV7-2
clone_size: many
j_call: TRBJ2-7
d_call: -

cdr3_aa: CASSTGNTEAFF
cdr3_nt: TGTGCCAGTAGTACAGGGAACACTGAAGCTTTCTTT
v_call: TRBV19
clone_size: many
j_call: TRBJ1-1
d_call: -

cdr3_aa: CASSPNLAAQETQYF
cdr3_nt: TGTGCCAGTAGTCCCAATCTAGCGGCTCAAGAGACCCAGTACTTC
v_call: TRBV19
clone_size: many
j_call: TRBJ2-5
d_call: TRBD2

cdr3_aa: CASSPGLSGYNEQFF
cdr3_nt: TGTGCCAGCAGCCCCGGACTTTCAGGTTACAATGAGCAGTTCTTC
v_call: TRBV7-9
clone_size: many
j_call: TRBJ2-1
d_call: -

cdr3_aa: CATSDPVAGATRRELFF
cdr3_nt: TGTGCCACCAGTGACCCAGTAGCGGGGGCTACCCGGCGGGAGCTGTTTTTT
v_call: TRBV24-1
clone_size: medium-sized
j_call: TRBJ2-2
d_call: TRBD2

cdr3_aa: CASSASRAGVVRTGELFF
cdr3_nt: TGTGCCAGCAGCGCCTCTCGGGCGGGAGTAGTTCGTACCGGGGAGCTGTTTTTT
v_call: TRBV7-8
clone_size: medium-sized
j_call: TRBJ2-2
d_call: TRBD2

cdr3_aa: CASSQGGGYGEQFF
cdr3_nt: TGCGCCAGCAGCCAAGGTGGAGGGTACGGTGAGCAGTTCTTC
v_call: TRBV4-1
clone_size: many
j_call: TRBJ2-1
d_call: -

cdr3_aa: CASSIRSPGGEQFF
cdr3_nt: TGTGCCAGTAGTATTCGATCACCAGGGGGCGAGCAGTTCTTC
v_call: TRBV19
clone_size: many
j_call: TRBJ2-1
d_call: TRBD1

cdr3_aa: CASSQGGTGNTIYF
cdr3_nt: TGTGCCAGCAGCCAAGGGGGAACTGGAAACACCATATATTTT
v_call: TRBV3-1
clone_size: many
j_call: TRBJ1-3
d_call: -

cdr3_aa: CASSLLPQLAYEQYF
cdr3_nt: TGCGCCAGCAGCTTGTTACCCCAACTGGCCTACGAGCAGTACTTC
v_call: TRBV5-1
clone_size: many
j_call: TRBJ2-7
d_call: -

cdr3_aa: CASSPRDRGTETQYF
cdr3_nt: TGTGCCAGCAGCCCCCGGGACAGGGGGACGGAGACCCAGTACTTC
v_call: TRBV9
clone_size: many
j_call: TRBJ2-5
d_call: TRBD1

cdr3_aa: CASSPGLAGETQYF
cdr3_nt: TGTGCCAGCAGCCCCGGACTAGCGGGAGAGACCCAGTACTTC
v_call: TRBV5-4
clone_size: once
j_call: TRBJ2-5
d_call: TRBD2

cdr3_aa: CASWPPVGTGNGISSYEQYF
cdr3_nt: TGTGCCAGCTGGCCCCCCGTAGGTACAGGGAACGGGATTAGCTCCTACGAGCAGTACTTC
v_call: TRBV6-2/TRBV6-3
clone_size: once
j_call: TRBJ2-7
d_call: -

cdr3_aa: CASVNTGDPREYNSPLHF
cdr3_nt: TGTGCTAGTGTTAATACAGGGGATCCGCGGGAATATAATTCACCCCTCCACTTT
v_call: TRBV12-5
clone_size: many
j_call: TRBJ1-6
d_call: TRBD1

cdr3_aa: CASSQGAGGSQETQYF
cdr3_nt: TGTGCCAGCAGTCAAGGGGCGGGAGGGTCCCAAGAGACCCAGTACTTC
v_call: TRBV11-3
clone_size: many
j_call: TRBJ2-5
d_call: TRBD2

cdr3_aa: CAWSGLAGGEQYF
cdr3_nt: TGTGCCTGGAGCGGACTAGCGGGGGGCGAGCAGTACTTC
v_call: TRBV30
clone_size: many
j_call: TRBJ2-7
d_call: TRBD2

cdr3_aa: CASSRTDLSYNSPLHF
cdr3_nt: TGTGCCAGTAGCCGGACCGACCTCTCCTATAATTCACCCCTCCACTTT
v_call: TRBV19
clone_size: medium-sized
j_call: TRBJ1-6
d_call: -

cdr3_aa: CASSSRTAETDTQYF
cdr3_nt: TGTGCCAGCAGTAGCCGGACAGCGGAAACAGATACGCAGTATTTT
v_call: TRBV2
clone_size: many
j_call: TRBJ2-3
d_call: -

cdr3_aa: CARSLGGRSVAEQYF
cdr3_nt: TGCGCCAGAAGCTTGGGGGGCAGGAGCGTCGCCGAGCAGTACTTC
v_call: TRBV5-1
clone_size: -
j_call: TRBJ2-7
d_call: -

cdr3_aa: CASSPRTGGVREAFF
cdr3_nt: TGTGCCAGCAGCCCACGGACAGGGGGAGTGAGGGAAGCTTTCTTT
v_call: TRBV11-1
clone_size: -
j_call: TRBJ1-1
d_call: TRBD1

cdr3_aa: CASSGSFNQPQHF
cdr3_nt: TGTGCCAGCAGTGGGTCATTCAATCAGCCCCAGCATTTT
v_call: TRBV2
clone_size: many
j_call: TRBJ1-5
d_call: -

cdr3_aa: CATSVGQESDTQYF
cdr3_nt: TGTGCCACCAGTGTGGGACAGGAGTCAGATACGCAGTATTTT
v_call: TRBV24-1
clone_size: many
j_call: TRBJ2-3
d_call: TRBD1

cdr3_aa: CASSFTGDTEAFF
cdr3_nt: TGCGCCAGCAGCTTCACAGGGGACACTGAAGCTTTCTTT
v_call: TRBV5-1
clone_size: medium-sized
j_call: TRBJ1-1
d_call: TRBD1

cdr3_aa: CASSTGTRGQPQHF
cdr3_nt: TGTGCCAGCAGCACCGGGACTCGAGGGCAGCCCCAGCATTTT
v_call: TRBV12-3/TRBV12-4
clone_size: once
j_call: TRBJ1-5
d_call: -

cdr3_aa: CSATVRTSGSVTGELFF
cdr3_nt: TGCAGTGCCACAGTCAGGACTAGCGGGAGCGTCACCGGGGAGCTGTTTTTT
v_call: TRBV20-1
clone_size: medium-sized
j_call: TRBJ2-2
d_call: TRBD2

cdr3_aa: CASSLLRGQAFF
cdr3_nt: TGTGCCAGCAGTTTGCTCAGGGGCCAAGCTTTCTTT
v_call: TRBV28
clone_size: many
j_call: TRBJ1-1
d_call: -

cdr3_aa: CASSPGGLGYTF
cdr3_nt: TGTGCCAGCAGCCCGGGTGGTTTGGGCTACACCTTC
v_call: TRBV12-3/TRBV12-4
clone_size: once
j_call: TRBJ1-2
d_call: -

cdr3_aa: CASSSSSYNEQFF
cdr3_nt: TGTGCCAGCAGCTCAAGCTCCTACAATGAGCAGTTCTTC
v_call: TRBV11-3
clone_size: many
j_call: TRBJ2-1
d_call: -

cdr3_aa: CATSDSGAGANVLTF
cdr3_nt: TGTGCCACCAGTGATTCCGGGGCTGGGGCCAACGTCCTGACTTTC
v_call: TRBV24-1
clone_size: many
j_call: TRBJ2-6
d_call: -

cdr3_aa: CASSYERGELFF
cdr3_nt: TGTGCCAGCAGTTACGAGCGAGGGGAGCTGTTTTTT
v_call: TRBV6-5
clone_size: many
j_call: TRBJ2-2
d_call: -

cdr3_aa: CASSYSHGNGYEQYF
cdr3_nt: TGTGCCAGCAGTTACTCGCACGGGAATGGGTACGAGCAGTACTTC
v_call: TRBV6-5
clone_size: -
j_call: TRBJ2-7
d_call: -

cdr3_aa: CSSGRGGDEQFF
cdr3_nt: TGCAGCTCCGGCAGGGGAGGCGATGAGCAGTTCTTC
v_call: TRBV29-1
clone_size: -
j_call: TRBJ2-1
d_call: -

cdr3_aa: CASSQASGGRTDTQYF
cdr3_nt: TGTGCCAGCAGCCAAGCGTCGGGGGGGCGGACAGATACGCAGTATTTT
v_call: TRBV3-1
clone_size: many
j_call: TRBJ2-3
d_call: TRBD2

cdr3_aa: CASSATGTGNTIYF
cdr3_nt: TGTGCCAGCAGCGCCACAGGGACGGGAAACACCATATATTTT
v_call: TRBV5-5
clone_size: many
j_call: TRBJ1-3
d_call: -

cdr3_aa: CASRRAREQYF
cdr3_nt: TGTGCCAGCCGGAGGGCGCGCGAGCAGTACTTC
v_call: TRBV6-4
clone_size: -
j_call: TRBJ2-7
d_call: -

cdr3_aa: CASSLASSLTGELFF
cdr3_nt: TGCGCCAGCAGCTTGGCCTCTTCCCTCACCGGGGAGCTGTTTTTT
v_call: TRBV5-1
clone_size: many
j_call: TRBJ2-2
d_call: -

cdr3_aa: CASSLSPGYTWELFF
cdr3_nt: TGTGCCAGCAGCTTATCCCCCGGGTACACCTGGGAGCTGTTTTTT
v_call: TRBV7-6
clone_size: -
j_call: TRBJ2-2
d_call: -

cdr3_aa: CATSDPNRSLRDTQYF
cdr3_nt: TGTGCCACCAGTGATCCCAACAGGTCCCTGAGGGATACGCAGTATTTT
v_call: TRBV24-1
clone_size: once
j_call: TRBJ2-3
d_call: -

cdr3_aa: CASSLAVGLYEQYF
cdr3_nt: TGCGCCAGCAGCCTGGCGGTGGGGCTCTACGAGCAGTACTTC
v_call: TRBV5-1
clone_size: many
j_call: TRBJ2-7
d_call: -

cdr3_aa: CASSETTSQETKYF
cdr3_nt: TGTGCCAGCAGTGAAACGACATCTCAAGAGACCAAGTACTTC
v_call: TRBV25-1
clone_size: -
j_call: TRBJ2-5
d_call: -

cdr3_aa: CASSLQQVGGEYEQYF
cdr3_nt: TGTGCCAGCAGTTTACAACAGGTCGGTGGGGAATACGAGCAGTACTTC
v_call: TRBV28
clone_size: medium-sized
j_call: TRBJ2-7
d_call: -

cdr3_aa: CASSEGTGNPIYEQYF
cdr3_nt: TGTGCCAGCAGCGAGGGGACAGGGAACCCGATCTACGAGCAGTACTTC
v_call: TRBV9
clone_size: many
j_call: TRBJ2-7
d_call: TRBD1

cdr3_aa: CASSPTGVAEQFF
cdr3_nt: TGTGCCAGCAGCCCGACAGGGGTGGCTGAGCAGTTCTTC
v_call: TRBV12-3/TRBV12-4
clone_size: many
j_call: TRBJ2-1
d_call: TRBD1

cdr3_aa: CASSAGQQKNEKLFF
cdr3_nt: TGTGCCAGTAGTGCGGGACAGCAAAAAAATGAAAAACTGTTTTTT
v_call: TRBV19
clone_size: many
j_call: TRBJ1-4
d_call: TRBD1